The clone carrying this T cell receptor (beta chain) was seen at least ten times. The antigen remains undetermined. These data come from a study of regulatory T cells in long-lasting Graves disease. Study results and limitations: Preferential use of TRBV28, TRBJ1-2 and TRBJ2-5 was seen in persistent disease.

This CDR3 comprises 13 residues. Trimming took off 3 bases at V and 9 bases at J, with 13 bases between the two ends. Per the germline V gene, CDR1 is SGHTA and CDR2 is FQGNSA. Time point of the sample: newly diagnosed GD, antithyroid drugs for less than 3 months. RNA isolated from PBMCs was used to make the TCR library. The TCR beta library used iRepertoire HTBI primers with Arm-PCR amplification of CDR3. TCRdb ran MiXCR on the multiplex PCR reads and lists one entry per CDR3 protein. The profile covers 350,000 to 450,000 distinct CDR3 sequences, with 15% appearing a single time and about 7.8% taken by the ten largest. These same data were also listed under a study on T cells in Graves' hyperthyroidism and ophthalmopathy. As that study records: Patients aged 18 to 65 had newly diagnosed hyperthyroidism that had lasted under 2 months. Exclusion followed for patients with uncontrolled infection, other autoimmune disease, pregnancy or lactation. First-round RT-PCR of the TCR CDR3 relied on the HTBI primer set.

The origin of this receptor is a woman aged 40 to 55 with Graves disease. The source was peripheral blood mononuclear cells (PBMCs), collected at new diagnosis, from a patient treated with antithyroid drugs. The rearrangement links TRBV7-2 to TRBJ2-3, with D maybe TRBD1 (5 bases). As DNA, the CDR3 is TGTGCCAGCAGCTTCAATCCGCCAGGGACGCAGTATTTT. Translated: CASSFNPPGTQYF. Variable domain in full (rest from reference TRBV7-2 and TRBJ2-3): GAGVSQSPSNKVTEKGKDVELRCDPISGHTALYWYRQSLGQGLEFLIYFQGNSAPDKSGLPSDRFSAERTGGSVSTLTIQRTQQEDSAVYLCASSFNPPGTQYFGPGTRLTVL.